What follows is one T cell receptor (beta chain) and its context. Its antigen is not yet known. No much larger clone exists at a distance of one base, and base qualities are not known. These data come from a study of blood T cell repertoires in COVID-19 (dated by TCRdb to the early 2020s). Concerning the study at large: Samples covering the acute and convalescent phases of COVID-19 were provided by collaborators in the United States, Italy and Spain. The material from the prospective study consisted of cDNA or gDNA derived from T cells, B-cell-depleted T cells, or PBMCs. Deeply sampled blood TCRbeta repertoires from subjects exposed to, actively infected with, or recovered from COVID-19 were included in the dataset. The repertoires were made available in a free public database intended to serve as a resource for research on the immune response to SARS-CoV-2. The samples were drawn from two sources: the first 160 participants of the ongoing ImmuneRACE study, and fewer than 1,500 subjects contributed by 6 global collaborators. The sample metadata nearly always contained a de-identified subject ID, COVID-19 status, age in years and sex. HLA class I and class II types, where available, came from metadata supplied by the sample provider rather than from assay-based typing. On the study overall, not on this receptor specifically: The quantity of clinical and demographic metadata differed by source and by participant and was supplied without curation.

The collaborating institutions used their own protocols to collect whole blood in K2EDTA tubes. For TCRbeta analysis, collaborators shipped samples as frozen whole blood, isolated PBMCs, or DNA extracted from either of those sample types. TCRbeta CDR3 regions were amplified from genomic DNA using the immunoSEQ Assay, a bias-controlled multiplex PCR. Regarding the original processing steps: The number of nucleated cells in each sample was estimated from the amplification of reference gene primers within the assay. Sequence reads were collapsed and filtered to measure the absolute abundance of every unique TCRbeta CDR3 rearrangement. For each sample, productive Simpson clonality was calculated by taking the square root of Simpson's diversity index across productive rearrangements. TCRdb's version of the immuneACCESS table is confined to in-frame rearrangements and falls short of the full clone set. An unresolved V gene accounts for under half of the shortfall where checked; the remainder is of unknown origin. D and trimming were read from the DNA, whereas the V and J calls and clone size are those reported in that table. This sample lists some 78,000 clones; around 87% were detected once. 3.5% to 5% of the sample rests with the top ten.

Including the terminal cysteine and phenylalanine, the CDR3 comprises 15 residues. The retained sequence is limited to the CDR3, 45 bases, with the frame set at the first base. V sheds 2 bases and J sheds 5 bases, leaving 14 bases between their ends. Taken from the germline V gene, the CDR1 and CDR2 loops are SGDLS and YYNGEE. The TCR comes from an elderly woman with active or convalescent COVID-19. The sequenced sample consisted of peripheral blood. The rearranged segments are TRBV9 and TRBJ2-1, with a tentative D gene TRBD2 over 6 matching bases. Here is the DNA: TGTGCCAGCAGCGTCCGGGACTTCCCAAACAATGAGCAGTTCTTC. Translation gives CASSVRDFPNNEQFF.